Here is one T cell receptor (beta chain) with its context. The antigen remains undetermined. These data belong to a study of T cell responses to AZD1222 COVID-19 vaccine. The length of the CDR3 is 15 residues. Losses at the gene ends were 5 bases for V and 6 bases for J; bases not matched to a gene: 8. Germline assignment: CDR1 SEHNR and CDR2 FQNEAQ (reference sequence). Sequencing used immunoSEQ multiplex PCR; TCRdb keeps in-frame clones, though not all of them. This table holds 150,000 to 200,000 clones, more than 75% found once. Overall study results and limits: A reported finding is that nearly half of spike-specific TCRs target unmutated variant regions.

Sequencing used peripheral blood, obtained on day 0 of MenACWY control vaccination. The V call is TRBV7-9, the J call TRBJ1-2, with TRBD1 matching 11 bases. The source of this sequence is an adult in good health. Written as DNA, the CDR3 is TGTGCCAGCAGCGGGGACGGACAGGGGGCGGATGGCTACACCTTC. Protein: CASSGDGQGADGYTF. The full variable domain, with the rest looked up from reference TRBV7-9 and TRBJ1-2, is DTGVSQNPRHKITKRGQNVTFRCDPISEHNRLYWYRQTLGQGPEFLTYFQNEAQLEKSRLLSDRFSAERPKGSFSTLEIQRTEQGDSAMYLCASSGDGQGADGYTFGSGTRLTVV.